The 24 T cell receptor beta chains presented below share a single source sample, sequenced in a study of T-cell memory formation after mild COVID-19. TCRdb itself ran the 5' RACE reads through MiXCR, one entry per CDR3 protein. The sample has 470,000 or so distinct CDR3 sequences, about 20% seen once. The sequenced material came from PBMCs or a T cell subset sorted from them (not recorded which). Source of these receptors: an adult woman who had mild COVID-19 (a few samples of this study predate the infection). Cell type and time point are not known.

The chain links TRBV19 to TRBJ2-3, with D unresolved. CDR1 LNHDA and CDR2 SQIVND come from the germline V gene (reference sequence). This CDR3 comprises 15 residues. Trimming left V 8 bases short and J 1 base short, with 16 bases between. The CDR3 nucleotides read TGTGCCAGTCAGCATATGGCCAGCCGCACAGATACGCAGTATTTT. This encodes CASQHMASRTDTQYF.

This chain connects TRBV5-6 to TRBJ2-6; a weak D match, TRBD1 (6 bases). Trimming left V 7 bases short and J 3 bases short, with 14 bases between. CDR1 is SGHDT and CDR2 is YYEEEE in the germline V gene. This CDR3 comprises 15 residues. Here the CDR3 reads CASAVDRFGANVLTF. CDR3 DNA: TGTGCCAGCGCCGTCGACAGGTTTGGGGCCAACGTCCTGACTTTC.

This clonotype was detected only a few times. This chain links TRBV9 with TRBJ2-7, with D maybe TRBD1 (6 bases). CDR3 length equals 14 residues. The V gene lost 0 bases and the J gene lost 4 bases, with 11 bases spanning the gap. Germline loops: CDR1 SGDLS, CDR2 YYNGEE. The CDR3 here is CASSVDVGGYEQYF. CDR3 bases: TGTGCCAGCAGCGTAGATGTAGGGGGATACGAGCAGTACTTC. Full variable domain (remainder filled in from reference TRBV9 and TRBJ2-7): DSGVTQTPKHLITATGQRVTLRCSPRSGDLSVYWYQQSLDQGLQFLIQYYNGEERAKGNILERFSAQQFPDLHSELNLSSLELGDSALYFCASSVDVGGYEQYFGPGTRLTVT.

V and J are TRBV24-1 and TRBJ2-1; D not resolved. Germline V gives CDR1 KGHDR, CDR2 SFDVKD. The V end was cut by 1 base, the J end by 8 bases, with 14 bases between. The CDR3 loop spans 15 amino acids. The CDR3 DNA sequence: TGTGCCACCAGTGATTTTGGCACCGGAGAGCATGAGCAGTTCTTC. It is translated as CATSDFGTGEHEQFF.

The chain employs TRBV6-4 and TRBJ2-1; 9 nucleotides align to TRBD1. This CDR3 is built from 16 residues. V shed 4 bases and J 1 base; nucleotides not matched to a gene: 5. Germline loops: CDR1 MRHNA, CDR2 SNTAGT. DNA for the CDR3: TGTGCCAGCAGTGCTATCGGGACAGGGTCCTACAATGAGCAGTTCTTC. It yields the protein CASSAIGTGSYNEQFF.

There are a few counts of this clonotype. This chain links TRBV29-1 with TRBJ2-1; 7 bases match TRBD2. With 8 bases clipped from V and 8 bases from J, the junction kept 15 bases outside the gene matches. The CDR3 has 14 amino acids. The germline V gene encodes CDR1 SQVTM and CDR2 ANQGSEA. The CDR3 here is CSTLVGLGADEQFF. The CDR3 DNA reads as TGCAGCACCCTGGTAGGACTAGGGGCCGATGAGCAGTTCTTC.

V gene TRBV20-1 combines with J gene TRBJ2-7; unclear D gene. Trimming shortened V by 0 bases and J by 7 bases, and 16 bases separated the two germline ends. CDR1 and CDR2 (germline): DFQATT, SNEGSKA (reference sequence). The CDR3 covers 14 residues. This CDR3 reads CSARDRLGYVEQYF. DNA of the CDR3: TGCAGTGCTAGAGATCGATTAGGGTACGTGGAGCAGTACTTC.

The chain carries TRBV20-1 and TRBJ1-1; D uncertain. CDR3 length: 13 amino acids. V was clipped by 1 base and J by 1 base, with 7 bases between them. Germline V gene sequence: CDR1 DFQATT, CDR2 SNEGSKA (reference sequence). CDR3: CSARVTWNTEAFF. The CDR3, as DNA: TGCAGTGCTAGAGTGACCTGGAACACTGAAGCTTTCTTT.

The rearrangement links TRBV4-3 to TRBJ2-3, with D unclear. The V end lost 4 bases, the J end lost 4 bases, and 18 bases lay between the germline ends. The germline V gene has CDR1 LGHNA and CDR2 YSLEER. The CDR3 sequence is 16 residues long. The CDR3 sequence: CASSRSSSRNADTQYF. The CDR3 bases are TGCGCCAGCAGCCGAAGTAGTTCGAGGAACGCAGATACGCAGTATTTT.

The V call is TRBV19, the J call TRBJ2-5, with D possibly being TRBD2 (6 bases). Trimming removed 10 bases from V and 4 bases from J, with 16 bases in between. In germline, CDR1 is LNHDA, CDR2 SQIVND (reference sequence). The CDR3 is made up of 13 amino acids. DNA of the CDR3: TGTGCCACGATGGAGGGATACAGAGAGACCCAGTACTTC. Its translation is CATMEGYRETQYF.

The chain combines TRBV3-1 with TRBJ1-3, with D unclear. Trimming cost V 0 bases and J 11 bases, with 11 bases left between them. In germline, CDR1 is LGHDT, CDR2 YNNKEL (reference sequence). The CDR3 is 13 residues long. In nucleotides, the CDR3 is TGTGCCAGCAGCCAAGATCCGGGTGCCGCCATATATTTT. Translated: CASSQDPGAAIYF.

This clonotype was seen repeatedly, ten times or more. J is TRBJ2-7 and V is TRBV7-2; D is ambiguous. The germline V and J ends were trimmed by 5 bases and 1 base, with 12 bases remaining between them. CDR3 size: 14 residues. The V gene's germline CDR1 is SGHTA and CDR2 FQGNSA. CDR3: CASSPDYSSYEQYF. In DNA, the CDR3 is TGTGCCAGCAGCCCCGATTATTCATCCTACGAGCAGTACTTC.

There are a few counts of this clonotype. The chain recombines TRBV30 with TRBJ2-1, with 15 bases lining up with TRBD2. V shed 5 bases and J 14 bases; nucleotides not matched to a gene: 10. In germline, CDR1 is GTSNPN, CDR2 SVGIG (reference sequence). The CDR3 length is 14 residues. CDR3 bases: TGTGCCTGGGGGGGACTAGCGGGAGGAGGTACGGAGTTCTTC. Its translation is CAWGGLAGGGTEFF. Variable domain in full (rest from reference TRBV30 and TRBJ2-1): SQTIHQWPATLVQPVGSPLSLECTVEGTSNPNLYWYRQAAGRGLQLLFYSVGIGQISSEVPQNLSASRPQDRQFILSSKKLLLSDSGFYLCAWGGLAGGGTEFFGPGTRLTVL.

The chain employs TRBV7-2 and TRBJ2-3; D gene uncertain. The CDR3 extends over 11 amino acids. From germline, CDR1 is SGHTA and CDR2 FQGNSA. Trimming cost V 2 bases and J 7 bases, with 4 bases left between them. Here the CDR3 reads CASSLSNTQYF. In DNA, the CDR3 is TGTGCCAGCAGCTTATCCAATACGCAGTATTTT.

V gene TRBV7-2 combines with J gene TRBJ2-3; 11 nucleotides line up with TRBD2. J gave up 1 base and V 0 bases, and 6 bases lay outside the gene matches. The germline CDR1 and CDR2 sequences are SGHTA and FQGNSA. The CDR3 has 18 residues. CDR3 residues: CASSLAALAGVRTDTQYF. In nucleotides, the CDR3 is TGTGCCAGCAGCTTAGCCGCACTAGCGGGGGTCCGCACAGATACGCAGTATTTT.

The chain joins TRBV12-3 or TRBV12-4 to TRBJ1-1, with a tentative D call TRBD1 (5 bases). V gave up 4 bases and J gave up 3 bases, with 9 bases separating them. The CDR3 loop spans 13 amino acids. In DNA, the CDR3 is TGTGCCAGCAGTTCCGACAGTTACACTGAAGCTTTCTTT. This codes for CASSSDSYTEAFF.

This rearrangement joins TRBV18 to TRBJ2-7; 7 bases map to TRBD1. The CDR3 has 15 amino acids. V dropped 4 bases and J dropped 2; count of bases not matched to a gene: 8. The germline V gene encodes CDR1 KGHSH and CDR2 LQKENI. CDR3 loop: CASSLRQGGTYEQYF. CDR3 DNA: TGTGCCAGCTCACTCAGACAGGGTGGTACCTACGAGCAGTACTTC.

The V and J genes are TRBV6-2 or TRBV6-3 and TRBJ2-1; no clear D. Trimming took 4 bases from V and 0 from J, leaving 7 bases between them. CDR1 MNHEY and CDR2 SVGEGT come from the germline V gene. The CDR3 sequence is 14 residues long. The CDR3 DNA reads TGTGCCAGCAGTTCCACCCGCTCCTACAATGAGCAGTTCTTC. This sequence encodes CASSSTRSYNEQFF.

The chain joins TRBV29-1 to TRBJ2-3; no clear D. Germline assignment: CDR1 SQVTM and CDR2 ANQGSEA. V was pared by 6 bases and J by 0 bases, with 7 bases between. The CDR3 runs 12 residues. CDR3 in amino acids: CSVLISTDTQYF. CDR3 nucleotides: TGCAGCGTCCTGATAAGCACAGATACGCAGTATTTT.

This clonotype has a count of ten or more. The chain carries TRBV29-1 and TRBJ1-5; TRBD1 might be the D (5 bases). The CDR3 sequence is 11 residues long. Per germline, CDR1 SQVTM and CDR2 ANQGSEA. Deletions cut 0 bases from V and 15 bases from J, with 12 bases between. The DNA of the CDR3 is TGCAGCGTTGAAGATCGGGGGATCTGGCATTTT. It specifies CSVEDRGIWHF.

The chain is built from TRBV6-2 or TRBV6-3 and TRBJ2-7; TRBD1 matches 7 bases. CDR1 MNHEY and CDR2 SVGEGT come from the germline V gene. J was trimmed by 3 bases and V by 5 bases; bases with no gene match: 10. The CDR3 totals 15 residues. CDR3 amino acids: CASSVPRDSLYEQYF. CDR3 sequence (DNA): TGTGCCAGCAGTGTTCCCCGGGACAGTCTCTACGAGCAGTACTTC.

This clonotype appeared many times. The chain couples TRBV5-6 to TRBJ2-7, with 8 bases aligning to TRBD1. V shed 1 base and J 5 bases; nucleotides not matched to a gene: 11. This CDR3 has 16 residues. Per germline, CDR1 SGHDT and CDR2 YYEEEE. The CDR3: CASSLYAGQVYNEQYF. CDR3 nucleotides: TGTGCCAGCAGCTTGTACGCGGGACAGGTTTATAACGAGCAGTACTTC. The full variable domain, its missing parts supplied by reference TRBV5-6 and TRBJ2-7, is DAGVTQSPTHLIKTRGQQVTLRCSPKSGHDTVSWYQQALGQGPQFIFQYYEEEERQRGNFPDRFSGHQFPNYSSELNVNALLLGDSALYLCASSLYAGQVYNEQYFGPGTRLTVT.

The DNA of the CDR3 is TGTGCCAGCAGCCTCGGATCAACCGGGGAGCTGTTTTTT. Protein sequence: CASSLGSTGELFF. The chain uses TRBV11-3 and TRBJ2-2; D is unclear. The CDR3 sequence is 13 residues long. Germline assignment: CDR1 SGHNT and CDR2 YENEEA. V was cut by 5 bases and J by 5 bases, with 9 bases left in between.

The chain is built from TRBV20-1 and TRBJ2-3; the D is unclear. V lost 4 bases and J lost 2, with 10 bases in between. This CDR3 has 13 residues. Germline CDR1 DFQATT, CDR2 SNEGSKA (reference sequence). CDR3 DNA sequence: TGCAGTGCTATTACCGGATTCACAGATACGCAGTATTTT. It specifies CSAITGFTDTQYF.